What follows is one T cell receptor beta chain and its context. The antigen remains unidentified. This entry belongs to a study of cytomegalovirus exposure and HLA in healthy donors. CDR1 SGHRS and CDR2 YFSETQ come from the germline V gene. V was trimmed by 0 bases and J by 4 bases, leaving 6 bases between them. The CDR3 covers 13 residues. Though probably carrying unrecorded immune exposures, donors were nominally healthy at sampling. Study-level results: In a later analysis, TCR association rates varied by HLA locus: DRB1 most, HLA-C fewest. Later analysis identified several of the most significant clusters that appeared linked to common viral pathogens. In terms of immune exposure information, only CMV serostatus was available.

Vbeta (60) and Jbeta (13) primers were used in the PCR. Data came from immunoSEQ multiplex PCR; TCRdb stores just in-frame clones and leaves some out. The sample carries about 190,000 clones, roughly 84% recorded once. This rearrangement joins TRBV5-1 to TRBJ2-3; D remains ambiguous. The sequenced sample was PBMCs. The clonotype originates from a woman aged 50 to 60 in good health and CMV-seropositive. The CDR3: CASSLGRADTQYF. The CDR3 nucleotides are TGCGCCAGCAGCTTGGGTCGCGCAGATACGCAGTATTTT. The variable domain in full, with the rest retrieved from reference TRBV5-1 and TRBJ2-3, is KAGVTQTPRYLIKTRGQQVTLSCSPISGHRSVSWYQQTPGQGLQFLFEYFSETQRNKGNFPGRFSGRQFSNSRSEMNVSTLELGDSALYLCASSLGRADTQYFGPGTRLTVL.